This T cell receptor beta chain was identified during a study of T cell repertoires in cytomegalovirus infection. Study-level findings and limits: HLA-C-restricted TCR beta clonotypes specific for CMV led the ex vivo response. Summed frequency of public TCR beta families distinguished CMV carriers with the relevant HLA.

This clonotype came up many times. Its antigen is still unknown. TCRdb re-called the reads through MiXCR, storing one row per CDR3 protein. This sample yields around 450,000 distinct CDR3 sequences, of which 25% to 40% are seen a single time; roughly 13% belongs to the top ten. The sequence derives from a human donor in good health (CMV status not recorded). Some clones in this sample may be carry-over from other donors' samples. Sequencing used PBMCs.

CDR3 in DNA: TGTGCCAGCAGCCCTGGATACACCGGGGAGCTGTTTTTT. Its translation: CASSPGYTGELFF. J is TRBJ2-2 and V is TRBV7-2; no definite D call. The V and J ends lost 5 bases and 3 bases respectively, with 7 bases between them. Germline assignment: CDR1 SGHTA and CDR2 FQGNSA. The length of the CDR3 is 13 residues.